The sequence of this T cell receptor beta chain was determined in a study of shared clonotypes between healthy human individuals. Study-level information: Participating donors consisted of a couple of women and three men aged 18 to 49.

General study points: With a handful of donors compared, around 4.7% of naive CD4 clonotypes were shared. The generation probabilities recorded for non-shared clonotypes fell below those of clonotypes shared by all four donors.

Concerning this clone itself: What it binds is unknown. Other nucleotide sequences from this sample produce the same CDR3.

The donors were all Caucasian adults (living in Nashville, Tennessee). Germline V CDR1 and CDR2: SNHLY, FYNNEI. The CDR3 has 13 amino acids. Trimming pared 6 bases from V and 0 bases from J, leaving 7 bases between. Sequencing was performed with immunoSEQ multiplex PCR; in TCRdb, only in-frame clones are kept and a portion is missing. This sample has some 2,000,000 clones, with approximately 95% found just once. Sequenced input: naive CD4+ T cells sorted from blood. Subset defined: CD45RA+ positively selected. This sequence was found in a man younger than 30 in good health. J is TRBJ2-3 and V is TRBV2, with TRBD1 as a possible D gene (6 bases). CDR3 in amino acids: CASRGASTDTQYF. CDR3 nucleotides: TGTGCCAGCAGGGGGGCCAGCACAGATACGCAGTATTTT.